The 16 T cell receptor beta chains given below trace back to one sample, sequenced in a study of blood T cell repertoires in COVID-19. Produced via immunoSEQ multiplex PCR; TCRdb's table is partial and in-frame only. The sample gives 320,000 or so clones, about 85% of which show up once; approximately 1.9% is in the top ten. Sequencing was carried out using PBMCs or T cells enriched from blood (not recorded which). Source of these receptors: a young woman who had been exposed to COVID-19.

V and J are TRBV6-5 and TRBJ1-5; TRBD1 is a possible D gene (6 bases). V gave up 2 bases and J gave up 7 bases, with 12 bases separating them. Germline CDR1 is MNHEY and CDR2 is SVGAGI. The CDR3 has 14 amino acids. CDR3 protein: CASSYGPGVQPQHF. The CDR3 bases are TGTGCCAGCAGTTACGGGCCAGGGGTACAGCCCCAGCATTTT.

The chain couples TRBV5-1 to TRBJ1-5, with D tentatively TRBD1 (5 bases). This CDR3 region has 15 residues. The V gene lost 4 bases and the J gene lost 2 bases, with 13 bases spanning the gap. Germline V lookup: CDR1 SGHRS, CDR2 YFSETQ. This chain's CDR3 is CASSIGHGGNQPQHF. The CDR3 nucleotides are TGCGCCAGCAGCATCGGACATGGGGGCAATCAGCCCCAGCATTTT.

The gene calls are TRBV9 and TRBJ1-3, with a possible D match to TRBD1 (6 bases). From germline, CDR1 is SGDLS and CDR2 YYNGEE. The CDR3 runs to 16 residues. Trimming shortened V by 2 bases and J by 0 bases, and 12 bases separated the two germline ends. The CDR3 DNA is TGTGCCAGCAGCGTTTCAGGGGCGAGCTCTGGAAACACCATATATTTT. Its protein product is CASSVSGASSGNTIYF.

The CDR3 nucleotides are TGTGCCAGTAGTATGACGACATTTTATGGCTACACCTTC. Protein: CASSMTTFYGYTF. The V and J genes are TRBV19 and TRBJ1-2, with D uncertain. Looked up from germline, CDR1 is LNHDA and CDR2 is SQIVND (reference sequence). Trimming took 3 bases from V and 5 from J, leaving 10 bases between them. There are 13 residues in the CDR3.

The chain is built from TRBV6-5 and TRBJ2-7; TRBD1 is a possible D gene (6 bases). Trimming took 5 bases from V and 3 from J, leaving 14 bases between them. Per the germline V gene, CDR1 is MNHEY and CDR2 is SVGAGI. The CDR3 has 14 residues. The CDR3 reads CASSPRGDGYEQYF. In DNA form, the CDR3 reads TGTGCCAGCAGTCCCAGGGGAGATGGCTACGAGCAGTACTTC.

The chain is built from TRBV6-1 and TRBJ2-3; 11 bases fit TRBD2. Germline V gene lookup returns CDR1 MNHNS and CDR2 SASEGT. With 1 base clipped from V and 4 bases from J, the junction kept 7 bases outside the gene matches. This CDR3 spans 17 amino acids. CDR3 in amino acids: CASSEVTSGGWADTQYF. In DNA form, the CDR3 reads TGTGCCAGCAGTGAAGTTACTAGCGGGGGTTGGGCAGATACGCAGTATTTT.

The chain is built from TRBV27 and TRBJ2-5, with D perhaps TRBD2 (6 bases). Deletions cut 2 bases from V and 3 bases from J, with 13 bases between. CDR1 and CDR2 (germline): MNHEY, SMNVEV (reference sequence). The CDR3 totals 15 residues. The CDR3 loop is CASSLRVADKETQYF. The CDR3 nucleotides are TGTGCCAGCAGTTTAAGGGTAGCGGACAAAGAGACCCAGTACTTC.

The chain couples TRBV2 to TRBJ2-3; tentatively, D is TRBD1 (6 bases). The CDR3 is 14 residues long. Germline loops: CDR1 SNHLY, CDR2 FYNNEI. V was trimmed by 7 bases and J by 5 bases, leaving 16 bases between them. The CDR3 spells CASTGQPYRDTQYF. The CDR3 DNA reads as TGTGCCAGCACTGGACAGCCTTACAGAGATACGCAGTATTTT.

The V call is TRBV2, the J call TRBJ2-7, with D tentatively TRBD2 (6 bases). V was trimmed by 6 bases and J by 0 bases, leaving 15 bases between them. The CDR3 is 15 amino acids. The V gene's germline CDR1 is SNHLY and CDR2 FYNNEI. CDR3 bases: TGTGCCAGCAGGCCGGGGGATGGGAACTCCTACGAGCAGTACTTC. Protein: CASRPGDGNSYEQYF. The full variable domain, completed using reference TRBV2 and TRBJ2-7, is EPEVTQTPSHQVTQMGQEVILRCVPISNHLYFYWYRQILGQKVEFLVSFYNNEISEKSEIFDDQFSVERPDGSNFTLKIRSTKLEDSAMYFCASRPGDGNSYEQYFGPGTRLTVT.

Here the CDR3 DNA reads TGTGCCAGCAGTGACTACACGAACACCGGGGAGCTGTTTTTT. This codes for CASSDYTNTGELFF. The chain uses TRBV27 and TRBJ2-2; the D gene is possibly TRBD2 (5 bases). Trimming pared 5 bases from V and 0 bases from J, leaving 7 bases between. The length of the CDR3 is 14 residues. Germline V gene sequence: CDR1 MNHEY, CDR2 SMNVEV (reference sequence).

The gene calls are TRBV30 and TRBJ2-1; 9 bases map to TRBD1. The CDR3 is 14 amino acids. Germline V gene lookup returns CDR1 GTSNPN and CDR2 SVGIG (reference sequence). V dropped 2 bases and J dropped 5; count of bases not matched to a gene: 4. Written as DNA, the CDR3 is TGTGCCTGGAGTTCATACAGGGGGCACAATGAGCAGTTCTTC. Its protein is CAWSSYRGHNEQFF.

The chain links TRBV19 to TRBJ2-5; possible D gene TRBD1, 6 bases. Germline V gene sequence: CDR1 LNHDA, CDR2 SQIVND (reference sequence). The CDR3 spans 13 residues. V was trimmed by 4 bases and J by 2 bases, leaving 8 bases between them. The CDR3 DNA reads TGTGCCAGTAGTAGAGGACAGCAAGAGACCCAGTACTTC. Amino acids: CASSRGQQETQYF.

The chain recombines TRBV6-6 with TRBJ2-1; 15 positions match TRBD2. The J segment lost 6 bases and the V segment lost 5 bases, leaving 8 bases of the junction unmatched. Germline loops: CDR1 MNHNY, CDR2 SVGAGI (reference sequence). This CDR3 has 17 residues. CDR3 residues: CASSRRTSGRAGNEQFF. The CDR3 nucleotides are TGTGCCAGCAGTCGTAGGACTAGCGGGAGGGCGGGCAATGAGCAGTTCTTC.

CDR3 nucleotides: TGTGCCAGCAGCTCCCCCGAAGGGAGGGATACTGAAGCTTTCTTT. The encoded protein is CASSSPEGRDTEAFF. This chain connects TRBV9 to TRBJ1-1, with no clear D. V was trimmed by 4 bases and J by 5 bases, leaving 18 bases between them. Germline CDR1 reads SGDLS; CDR2 reads YYNGEE. There are 15 residues in the CDR3.

With regard to this clone: At the DNA level, this CDR3 is encoded by other sequences in the same sample as well. This rearrangement joins TRBV27 to TRBJ1-1, with a tentative D call TRBD1 (6 bases). This CDR3 is 12 amino acids long. V lost 3 bases and J lost 4, with 6 bases in between. CDR1 MNHEY and CDR2 SMNVEV come from the germline V gene (reference sequence). Written as DNA, the CDR3 is TGTGCCAGCAGTTTCAGGGGCACTGAAGCTTTCTTT. Amino acids: CASSFRGTEAFF.

J is TRBJ2-4 and V is TRBV21-1; the table's D call, TRBD1, has no DNA check behind it. TRBV21-1 is flagged as a pseudogene. The CDR3 has 16 residues. The CDR3 loop is CASTPTEHIAKNIQYF. CDR3 in DNA: TGTGCCAGCACCCCGACAGAACATATAGCCAAAAACATTCAGTACTTC.